These T cell receptor beta chains were read from a single sample in a study of monozygotic twins with inflammatory bowel disease. TCRdb derives one entry per CDR3 protein from the 5' RACE reads, leaving out DNA. The ten top clones account for more than 4.5%, within a sample of approximately 40,000 distinct CDR3 sequences. The specimen sequenced was blood. These receptors all come from a human donor with ulcerative colitis or Crohn's disease, or a healthy co-twin of an affected twin (not recorded which). Both conserved end residues are part of each CDR3.

TRBV29-1	TRBJ1-1	CSAARDTANTEAFF
TRBV28	TRBJ2-7	CASRRGHDEGAYF
TRBV4-3	TRBJ2-6	CASSQDQGSGANVLTF
TRBV5-1	TRBJ2-2	CASSVDRLAGELFF
TRBV7-2	TRBJ2-7	CASSLGAAGYEQYF
TRBV2	TRBJ1-1	CASSEGQVALTEAFF
TRBV6-5	TRBJ2-5	CASSYSIAGTGETQYF
TRBV5-1	TRBJ2-1	CASSLEPASYNEQFF
TRBV28	TRBJ1-2	CASISTYPPTNRYGYTF
TRBV20-1	TRBJ2-3	CSALFSTDTQYF
TRBV6-5	TRBJ1-5	CASSPGLMGPQHF
TRBV7-8	TRBJ2-5	CASSLGGQETQYF
TRBV5-1	TRBJ2-7	CASSSLSKGGPSVEQYF
TRBV20-1	TRBJ1-1	CSALPGRQNTEAFF
TRBV3-1	TRBJ2-1	CASSRRSSYNEQFF
TRBV5-4	TRBJ2-1	CASSLDSAGNEQFF